The 8 T cell receptor beta chains below all came from one sample that was sequenced in a study of T-cell memory formation after mild COVID-19. MiXCR, run by TCRdb on the 5' RACE reads, gives a single entry per CDR3 protein. This sample has about 340,000 distinct CDR3 sequences, with more than 15% found just once. Source material: PBMCs or a T cell subset sorted from them (not recorded which). The receptors derive from a man between 18 and 35 years old who had mild COVID-19 (a few samples of this study predate the infection). Cell type and time point are not known.

This clonotype occurred many times. The rearrangement uses TRBV5-1 and TRBJ2-5; TRBD2 matches 9 bases. CDR1 SGHRS and CDR2 YFSETQ come from the germline V gene. This CDR3 is built from 16 residues. The V and J ends lost 1 base and 1 base, in that order; junction bases with no gene match: 5. The CDR3 region is CASSLIRRGGQETQYF. The CDR3 DNA is TGCGCCAGCAGCTTGATACGGCGGGGGGGCCAAGAGACCCAGTACTTC.

V gene TRBV20-1 combines with J gene TRBJ2-7; 7 nucleotides match TRBD2. The V and J ends lost 0 bases and 2 bases, in that order; junction bases with no gene match: 4. In germline, CDR1 is DFQATT, CDR2 SNEGSKA (reference sequence). The CDR3 runs 14 residues. CDR3 coding DNA: TGCAGTGCTAGAGACAGAGCGGGACCCTACGAGCAGTACTTC. Translating gives CSARDRAGPYEQYF.

The rearrangement joins TRBV5-1 to TRBJ1-2; 7 nucleotides align to TRBD1. With V trimmed by 2 bases and J by 8 bases, 12 bases remained unmatched. Germline V gives CDR1 SGHRS, CDR2 YFSETQ. The CDR3 sequence is 15 residues long. The CDR3 nucleotides are TGCGCCAGCAGCTTCACCGGACAGGCAGTTGGAGGCTACACCTTC. Translated, it gives CASSFTGQAVGGYTF.

This clonotype has just a few counts. The rearrangement links TRBV7-9 to TRBJ2-7, with 7 bases fitting TRBD1. The CDR3 spans 12 residues. The ends lost 0 bases at V and 7 bases at J; junction bases unmatched: 0. Germline V lookup: CDR1 SEHNR, CDR2 FQNEAQ (reference sequence). CDR3 in DNA: TGTGCCAGCAGCTTAGCACAGGGGGAGCAGTACGTC. It specifies CASSLAQGEQYV.

This clonotype was counted many times. The chain has TRBV18 and TRBJ1-1; D perhaps matches TRBD1 (5 bases). Per germline, CDR1 KGHSH and CDR2 LQKENI. The CDR3 runs 14 residues. Trimming pared 3 bases from V and 10 bases from J, leaving 18 bases between. The DNA for the CDR3 is TGTGCCAGCTCACCGTCGGGGCAGTCAAGGGGAGCTTTCTTT. This gives the protein CASSPSGQSRGAFF.

This clonotype was picked up a small number of times. V is TRBV27 and J is TRBJ1-6, with TRBD1 matching over 7 bases. V shed 5 bases, J shed 8 bases, and the junction held 12 bases outside the gene matches. The CDR3 runs to 16 residues. Germline lookup yields CDR1 MNHEY and CDR2 SMNVEV (reference sequence). The CDR3, as DNA: TGTGCCAGCAGTCACTCGCGGGACAGAAGGGATTCACCCCTCCACTTT. Translation gives CASSHSRDRRDSPLHF.

In its sample, this clonotype was seen a few times. The chain uses TRBV19 and TRBJ2-5; D is uncertain. The CDR3 consists of 13 residues. V was pared by 6 bases and J by 0 bases, with 8 bases between. Germline V CDR1 and CDR2: LNHDA, SQIVND (reference sequence). CDR3 in amino acids: CASRLRDQETQYF. The CDR3 DNA sequence: TGTGCCAGTAGGTTACGGGACCAAGAGACCCAGTACTTC.

The chain links TRBV5-8 to TRBJ2-3; 8 bases are a match to TRBD2. The germline CDR1 and CDR2 sequences are SGHTS and YDEGEE. With 4 bases clipped from V and 8 bases from J, the junction kept 9 bases outside the gene matches. There are 14 residues in the CDR3. CDR3 DNA: TGTGCCAGCAGCGCTGAACCGGGGGGGTTTACGCAGTATTTT. The encoded protein is CASSAEPGGFTQYF.